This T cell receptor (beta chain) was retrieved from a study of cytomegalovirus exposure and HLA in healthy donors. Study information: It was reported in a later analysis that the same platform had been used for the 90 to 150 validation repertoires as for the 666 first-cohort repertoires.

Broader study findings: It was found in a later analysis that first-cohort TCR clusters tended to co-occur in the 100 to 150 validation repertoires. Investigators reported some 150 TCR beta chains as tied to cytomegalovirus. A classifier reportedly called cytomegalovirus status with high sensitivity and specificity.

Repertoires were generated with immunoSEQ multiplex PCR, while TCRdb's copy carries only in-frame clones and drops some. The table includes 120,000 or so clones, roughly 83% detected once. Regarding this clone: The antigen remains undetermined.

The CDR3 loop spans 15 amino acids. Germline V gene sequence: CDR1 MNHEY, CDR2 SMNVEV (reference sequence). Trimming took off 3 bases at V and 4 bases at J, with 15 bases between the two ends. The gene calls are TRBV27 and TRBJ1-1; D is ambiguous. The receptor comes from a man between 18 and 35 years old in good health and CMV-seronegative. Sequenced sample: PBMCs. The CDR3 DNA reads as TGTGCCAGCAGTTTGGGCAGATGGGCTCCCACTGAAGCTTTCTTT. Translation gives CASSLGRWAPTEAFF.